This is a list of T cell receptor beta chains from one sample in a study of molecular identifiers for immune sequencing clone quantification. From the PCR reads, TCRdb called clonotypes with MiXCR, one entry per CDR3 protein. The sample carries around 320,000 distinct CDR3 sequences, under 25% recorded once. The sequenced sample was naive CD8+ T cells from blood, with Jurkat cell RNA spiked in. Every receptor here comes from a human donor in good health. Some libraries in this study had Jurkat cell RNA spiked in. The CDR3 runs from the conserved cysteine through the conserved F or W. A D gene is named only where the DNA matches it firmly. Clone size, where shown, is once, few, many, or a class for clones that have expanded.

clone size,CDR3 length,J gene,D gene,V gene,CDR3 DNA,CDR3 protein
few,15,TRBJ1-2,TRBD1,TRBV2,TGTGCCAGCAGGAGCGGGACAGTCTACTTCTATGGCTACACCTTC,CASRSGTVYFYGYTF
many,11,TRBJ2-7,-,TRBV7-9,TGTGCCAGCAGCCGCCTGGGTGAGCAGTACTTC,CASSRLGEQYF
many,16,TRBJ1-1,-,TRBV4-2,TGTGCCAGCAGCCAAGGGGGTACTGGGTGGGAGACTGAAGCTTTCTTT,CASSQGGTGWETEAFF
-,14,TRBJ2-3,TRBD1,TRBV11-2,TGTGCCAGCACCTCTTCAGGGGGCTACGATACGCAGTATTTT,CASTSSGGYDTQYF
many,12,TRBJ1-1,-,TRBV9,TGTGCCAGCAGCGAGGGCTCGGCTGAAGCTTTCTTT,CASSEGSAEAFF
many,13,TRBJ2-3,-,TRBV29-1,TGCAGCGTTGAGTATGACAGCACAGATACGCAGTATTTT,CSVEYDSTDTQYF
few,13,TRBJ1-1,-,TRBV30,TGTGCCTGGAGTGGTGGGTTTGGGACTGAAGCTTTCTTT,CAWSGGFGTEAFF
many,15,TRBJ2-1,TRBD1,TRBV9,TGTGCCAGCAGCGCGGGGACAGGGCTGGGGGATGAGCAGTTCTTC,CASSAGTGLGDEQFF
many,12,TRBJ2-4,TRBD1,TRBV28,TGTGCCACCGACGACAGGGCCAACATTCAGTACTTC,CATDDRANIQYF
few,14,TRBJ1-2,-,TRBV7-9,TGTGCCAGCAGTTATACGGACCGAAACTATGGCTACACCTTC,CASSYTDRNYGYTF
many,17,TRBJ2-4,-,TRBV5-1,TGCGCCAGCAGCTTGGTAGGGCAGATCACCCCGTGGTACATTCAGTACTTC,CASSLVGQITPWYIQYF
many,15,TRBJ2-7,-,TRBV20-1,TGCAGTGCTAGTAGGGATTCGGCTTGGGGGCTCGAGCAGTACTTC,CSASRDSAWGLEQYF
-,16,TRBJ2-7,TRBD2,TRBV7-9,TGTGCCAGCAGCTTAGCGGAAAAGCGGGGGGGCCGCGAGCAGTACTTC,CASSLAEKRGGREQYF
few,15,TRBJ2-2,TRBD2,TRBV6-5,TGTGCCAGCAGCTCTAGCGGGATATTGATCGGGGAGCTGTTTTTT,CASSSSGILIGELFF
-,15,TRBJ2-3,TRBD1,TRBV5-1,TGCGCCAGCAGCTTGGACAGGGGAATCACAGATACGCAGTATTTT,CASSLDRGITDTQYF
-,13,TRBJ1-1,-,TRBV6-2/TRBV6-3,TGTGCCAGCACCGTATCGGGTTGGGCTGAAGCTTTCTTT,CASTVSGWAEAFF